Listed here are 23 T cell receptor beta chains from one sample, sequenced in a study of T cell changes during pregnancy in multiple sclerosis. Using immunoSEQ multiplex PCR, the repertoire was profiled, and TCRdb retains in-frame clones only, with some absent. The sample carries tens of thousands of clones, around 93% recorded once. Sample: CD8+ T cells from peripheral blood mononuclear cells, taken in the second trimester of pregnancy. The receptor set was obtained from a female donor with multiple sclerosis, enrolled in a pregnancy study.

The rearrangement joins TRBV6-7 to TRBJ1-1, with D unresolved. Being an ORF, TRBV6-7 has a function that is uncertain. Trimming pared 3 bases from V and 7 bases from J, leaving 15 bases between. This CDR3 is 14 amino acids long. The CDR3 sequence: CASSYCSESGEAFF. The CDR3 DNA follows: TGTGCCAGCAGTTATTGCTCCGAGTCGGGTGAAGCTTTCTTT.

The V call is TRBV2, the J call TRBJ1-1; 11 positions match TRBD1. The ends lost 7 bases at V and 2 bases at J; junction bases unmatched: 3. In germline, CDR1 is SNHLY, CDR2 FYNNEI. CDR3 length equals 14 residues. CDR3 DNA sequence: TGTGCCAGCACCGGACAGGGGGCAAACACTGAAGCTTTCTTT. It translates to CASTGQGANTEAFF.

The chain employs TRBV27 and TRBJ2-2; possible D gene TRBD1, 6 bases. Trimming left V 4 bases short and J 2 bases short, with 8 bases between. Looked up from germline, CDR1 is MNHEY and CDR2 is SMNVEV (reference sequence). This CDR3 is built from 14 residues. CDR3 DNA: TGTGCCAGCAGTTCCGGGACAAACACCGGGGAGCTGTTTTTT. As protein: CASSSGTNTGELFF.

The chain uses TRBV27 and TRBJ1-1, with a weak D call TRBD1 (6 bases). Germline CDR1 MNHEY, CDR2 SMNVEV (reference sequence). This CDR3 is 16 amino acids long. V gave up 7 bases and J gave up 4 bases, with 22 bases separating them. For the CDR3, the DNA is TGTGCCAGCACCGCTATTCCTCAGGGGTGGGTCACTGAAGCTTTCTTT. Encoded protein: CASTAIPQGWVTEAFF.

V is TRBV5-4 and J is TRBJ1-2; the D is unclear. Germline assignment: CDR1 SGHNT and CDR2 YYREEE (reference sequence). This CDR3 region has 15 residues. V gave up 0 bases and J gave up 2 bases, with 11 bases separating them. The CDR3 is CASSLAPVGNYGYTF. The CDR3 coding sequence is TGTGCCAGCAGCTTGGCGCCGGTCGGGAACTATGGCTACACCTTC.

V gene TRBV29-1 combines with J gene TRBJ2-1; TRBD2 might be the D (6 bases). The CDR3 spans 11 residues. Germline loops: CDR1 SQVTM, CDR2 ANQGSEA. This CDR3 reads CSGDFYNEQFF. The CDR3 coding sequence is TGCAGTGGGGACTTTTACAATGAGCAGTTCTTC.

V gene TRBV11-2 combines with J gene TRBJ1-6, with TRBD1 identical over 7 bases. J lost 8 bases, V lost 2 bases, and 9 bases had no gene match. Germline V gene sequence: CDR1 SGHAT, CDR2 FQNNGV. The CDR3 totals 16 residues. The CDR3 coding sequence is TGTGCCAGCAGCTTATTAGTAGGGGGCGAGGATTCACCCCTCCACTTT. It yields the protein CASSLLVGGEDSPLHF.

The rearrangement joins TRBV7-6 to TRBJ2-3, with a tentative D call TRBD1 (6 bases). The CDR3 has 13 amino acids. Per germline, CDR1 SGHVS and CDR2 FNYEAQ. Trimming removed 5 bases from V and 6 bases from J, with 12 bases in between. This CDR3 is CASSQQGRDTQYF. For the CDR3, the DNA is TGTGCCAGCAGCCAACAGGGTCGGGATACGCAGTATTTT. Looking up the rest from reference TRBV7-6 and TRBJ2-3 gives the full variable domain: GAGVSQSPRYKVTKRGQDVALRCDPISGHVSLYWYRQALGQGPEFLTYFNYEAQQDKSGLPNDRFSAERPEGSISTLTIQRTEQRDSAMYRCASSQQGRDTQYFGPGTRLTVL.

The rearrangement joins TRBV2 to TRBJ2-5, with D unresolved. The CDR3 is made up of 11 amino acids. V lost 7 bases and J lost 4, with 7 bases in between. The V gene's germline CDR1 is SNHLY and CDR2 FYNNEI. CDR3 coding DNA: TGTGCCAGCACTGCGATAGAGACCCAGTACTTC. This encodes CASTAIETQYF.

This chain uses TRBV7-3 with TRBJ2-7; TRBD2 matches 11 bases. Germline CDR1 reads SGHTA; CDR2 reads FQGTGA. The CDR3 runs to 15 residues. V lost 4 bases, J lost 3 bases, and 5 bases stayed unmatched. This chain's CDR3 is CASSSLAGEGYEQYF. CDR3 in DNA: TGTGCCAGCAGCTCACTAGCGGGAGAGGGCTACGAGCAGTACTTC.

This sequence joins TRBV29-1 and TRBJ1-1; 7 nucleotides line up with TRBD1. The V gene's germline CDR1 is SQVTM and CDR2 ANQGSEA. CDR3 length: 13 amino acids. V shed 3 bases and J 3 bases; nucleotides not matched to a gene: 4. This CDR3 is CSVDTTGDTEAFF. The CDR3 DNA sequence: TGCAGCGTTGATACTACAGGGGACACTGAAGCTTTCTTT.

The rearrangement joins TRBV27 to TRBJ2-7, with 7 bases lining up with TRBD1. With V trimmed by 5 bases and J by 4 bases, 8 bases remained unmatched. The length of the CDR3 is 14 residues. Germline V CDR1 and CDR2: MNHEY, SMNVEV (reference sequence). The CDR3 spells CASSPETGLYEQYF. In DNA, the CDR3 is TGTGCCAGCAGTCCAGAGACAGGGTTGTACGAGCAGTACTTC.

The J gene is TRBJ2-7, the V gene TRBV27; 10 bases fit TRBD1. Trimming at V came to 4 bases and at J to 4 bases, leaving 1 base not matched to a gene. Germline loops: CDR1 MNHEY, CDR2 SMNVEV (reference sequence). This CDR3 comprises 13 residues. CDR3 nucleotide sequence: TGTGCCAGCAGTTCGGGACAGGGGTACGAGCAGTACTTC. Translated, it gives CASSSGQGYEQYF.

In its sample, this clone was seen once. The DNA for the CDR3 is TGTGCCAGCAGCCCAAGGAGGGTCAATGAGCAGTTCTTC. This encodes CASSPRRVNEQFF. The V call is TRBV7-8, the J call TRBJ2-1, with D perhaps matching TRBD2 (6 bases). This CDR3 contains 13 residues. V lost 5 bases to trimming and J lost 6 bases, with 11 bases between them. Germline V CDR1 and CDR2: SGHVS, FQNEAQ.

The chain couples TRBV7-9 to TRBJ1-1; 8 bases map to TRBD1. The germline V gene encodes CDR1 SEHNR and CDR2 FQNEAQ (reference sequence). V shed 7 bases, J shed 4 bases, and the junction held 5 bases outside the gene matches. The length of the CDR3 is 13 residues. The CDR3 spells CASKGQGGTEAFF. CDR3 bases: TGTGCCAGCAAAGGACAGGGTGGCACTGAAGCTTTCTTT. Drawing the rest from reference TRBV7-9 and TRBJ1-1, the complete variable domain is DTGVSQNPRHKITKRGQNVTFRCDPISEHNRLYWYRQTLGQGPEFLTYFQNEAQLEKSRLLSDRFSAERPKGSFSTLEIQRTEQGDSAMYLCASKGQGGTEAFFGQGTRLTVV.

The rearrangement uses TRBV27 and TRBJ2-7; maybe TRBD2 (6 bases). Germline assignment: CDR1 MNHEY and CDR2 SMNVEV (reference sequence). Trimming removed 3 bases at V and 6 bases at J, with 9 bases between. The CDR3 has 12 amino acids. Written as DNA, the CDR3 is TGTGCCAGCAGTTTTCGGGGAGGCGAGCAGTACTTC. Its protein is CASSFRGGEQYF.

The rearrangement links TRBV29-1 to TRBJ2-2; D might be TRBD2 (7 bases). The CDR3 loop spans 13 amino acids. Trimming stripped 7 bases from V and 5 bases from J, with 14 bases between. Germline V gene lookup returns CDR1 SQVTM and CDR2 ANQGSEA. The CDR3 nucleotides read TGCAGCGCTCGGGGGGCTGCGACCGGGGAGCTGTTTTTT. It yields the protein CSARGAATGELFF.

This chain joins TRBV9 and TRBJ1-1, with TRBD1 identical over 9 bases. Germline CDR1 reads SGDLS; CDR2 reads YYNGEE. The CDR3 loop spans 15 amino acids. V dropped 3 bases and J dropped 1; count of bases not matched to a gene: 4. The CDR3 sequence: CASSGWTGANTEAFF. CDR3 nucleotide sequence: TGTGCCAGCAGCGGGTGGACAGGGGCGAACACTGAAGCTTTCTTT.

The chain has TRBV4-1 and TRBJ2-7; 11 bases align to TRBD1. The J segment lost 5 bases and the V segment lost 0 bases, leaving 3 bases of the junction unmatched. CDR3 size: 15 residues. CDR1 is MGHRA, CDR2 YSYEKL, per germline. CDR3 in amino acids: CASSQEGQGVDEQYF. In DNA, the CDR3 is TGCGCCAGCAGCCAAGAGGGACAGGGGGTCGACGAGCAGTACTTC.

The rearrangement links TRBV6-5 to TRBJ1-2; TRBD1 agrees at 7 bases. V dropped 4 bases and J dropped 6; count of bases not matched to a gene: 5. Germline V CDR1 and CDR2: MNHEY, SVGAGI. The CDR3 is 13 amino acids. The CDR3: CASSSDRADGYTF. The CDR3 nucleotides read TGTGCCAGCAGTTCCGACAGGGCGGATGGCTACACCTTC.

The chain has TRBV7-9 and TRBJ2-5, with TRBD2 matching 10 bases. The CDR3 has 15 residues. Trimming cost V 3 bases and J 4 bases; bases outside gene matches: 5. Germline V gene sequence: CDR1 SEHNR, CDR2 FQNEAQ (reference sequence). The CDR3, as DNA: TGTGCCAGCAGCTTCCTAGCGGGAGAGGGAGAGACCCAGTACTTC. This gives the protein CASSFLAGEGETQYF.

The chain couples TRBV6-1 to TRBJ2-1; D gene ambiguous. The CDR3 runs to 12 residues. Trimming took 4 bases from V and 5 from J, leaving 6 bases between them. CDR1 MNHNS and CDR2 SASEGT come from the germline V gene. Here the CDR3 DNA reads TGTGCCAGCAGTGGGCCCGACAATGAGCAGTTCTTC. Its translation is CASSGPDNEQFF.

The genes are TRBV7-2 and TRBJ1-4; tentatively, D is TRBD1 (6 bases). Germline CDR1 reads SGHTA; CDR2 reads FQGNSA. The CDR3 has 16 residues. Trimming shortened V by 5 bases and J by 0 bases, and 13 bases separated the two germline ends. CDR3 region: CASSLGQSATNEKLFF. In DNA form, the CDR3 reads TGTGCCAGCAGCCTAGGACAGAGTGCAACTAATGAAAAACTGTTTTTT.